The TCR beta chain under discussion was sequenced for a study of human T cells and chemical hapten exposure. Individual cDNA molecules each carried unique molecular identifiers attached by the library. Study processing details: Counting gave a median of around 96,000 TCRs per sample, with values ranging from roughly 20,000 to 750,000. Via MiXCR, TCRdb re-called the 5' RACE reads, giving one row per CDR3 protein. TCRdb, not the original authors, processed these V and J calls. Among about 81,000 distinct CDR3 sequences listed, about 16% were seen once. Extraction yielded total RNA from whole blood (unfractionated). Overall study findings and caveats: No change in TCRs above 1 in 1000 frequency was produced by DPC sensitization.

As concerns this clonotype: Its cognate antigen is unknown.

The V gene's germline CDR1 is MNHEY and CDR2 SVGAGI. The V gene lost 2 bases and the J gene lost 2 bases, with 3 bases spanning the gap. The CDR3 loop spans 13 amino acids. The receptor comes from a female donor in good health. This chain links TRBV6-5 with TRBJ2-2, with D unclear. The CDR3 DNA follows: TGTGCCAGCAGTTACATAAACACCGGGGAGCTGTTTTTT. Translation gives CASSYINTGELFF.